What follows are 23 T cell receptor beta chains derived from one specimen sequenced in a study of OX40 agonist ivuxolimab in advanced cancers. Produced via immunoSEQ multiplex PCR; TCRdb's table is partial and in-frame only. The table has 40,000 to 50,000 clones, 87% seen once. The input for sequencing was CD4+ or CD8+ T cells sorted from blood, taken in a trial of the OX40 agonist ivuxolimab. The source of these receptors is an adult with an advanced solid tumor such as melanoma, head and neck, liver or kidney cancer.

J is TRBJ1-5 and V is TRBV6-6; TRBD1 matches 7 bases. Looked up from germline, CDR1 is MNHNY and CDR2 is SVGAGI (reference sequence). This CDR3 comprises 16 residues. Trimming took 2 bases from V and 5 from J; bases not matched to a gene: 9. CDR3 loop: CASSYPTGQEYQPQHF. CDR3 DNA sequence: TGTGCCAGCAGTTACCCGACTGGACAGGAATATCAGCCCCAGCATTTT.

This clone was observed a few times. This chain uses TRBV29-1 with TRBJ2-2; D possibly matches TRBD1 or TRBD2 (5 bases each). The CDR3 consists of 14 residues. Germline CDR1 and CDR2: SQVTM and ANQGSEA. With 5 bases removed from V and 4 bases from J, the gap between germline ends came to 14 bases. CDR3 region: CSVPQGDLTGELFF. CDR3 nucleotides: TGCAGCGTTCCTCAGGGAGATCTCACCGGGGAGCTGTTTTTT.

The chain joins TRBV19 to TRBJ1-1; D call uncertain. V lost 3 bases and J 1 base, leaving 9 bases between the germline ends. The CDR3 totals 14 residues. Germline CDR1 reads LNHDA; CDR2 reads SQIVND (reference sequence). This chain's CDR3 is CASSMYIQNTEAFF. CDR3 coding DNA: TGTGCCAGTAGTATGTACATCCAGAACACTGAAGCTTTCTTT.

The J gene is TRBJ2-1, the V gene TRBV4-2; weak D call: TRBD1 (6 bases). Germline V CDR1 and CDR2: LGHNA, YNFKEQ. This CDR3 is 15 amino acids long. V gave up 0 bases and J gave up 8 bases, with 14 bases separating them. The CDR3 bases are TGTGCCAGCAGCCAAGAGTGGAACAGGGACGATGAGCAGTTCTTC. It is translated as CASSQEWNRDDEQFF.

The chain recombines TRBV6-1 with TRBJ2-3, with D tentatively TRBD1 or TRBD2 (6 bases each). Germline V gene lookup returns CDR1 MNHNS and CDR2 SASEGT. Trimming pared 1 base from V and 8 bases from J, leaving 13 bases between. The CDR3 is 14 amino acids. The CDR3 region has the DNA TGTGCCAGCAGTGAAGGGGGGGCCCTCTTTACGCAGTATTTT. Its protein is CASSEGGALFTQYF.

This chain's CDR3 is CASSLSTHGTEAFF. The CDR3 nucleotides are TGTGCCAGCAGCTTGTCGACCCATGGCACTGAAGCTTTCTTT. This sequence joins TRBV7-2 and TRBJ1-1; D is undetermined. Between the trimmed V and J ends, which lost 3 bases and 4 bases, there was a span of 12 bases. The CDR3 extends over 14 amino acids. CDR1 and CDR2 from the germline V gene are SGHTA and FQGNSA.

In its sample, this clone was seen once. CDR3 nucleotides: TGTGCCAGCAGCTTACAGTTCGGGCTGCGGGGGACAGATACGCAGTATTTT. This encodes CASSLQFGLRGTDTQYF. V gene TRBV14 combines with J gene TRBJ2-3; 7 positions match TRBD2. With 5 bases clipped from V and 3 bases from J, the junction kept 14 bases outside the gene matches. The CDR3 is 17 residues long. Looked up from germline, CDR1 is SGHDN and CDR2 is FVKESK.

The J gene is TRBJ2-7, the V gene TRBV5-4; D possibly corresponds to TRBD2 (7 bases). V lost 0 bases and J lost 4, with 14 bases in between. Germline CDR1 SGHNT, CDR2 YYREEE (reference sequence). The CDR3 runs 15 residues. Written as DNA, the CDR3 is TGTGCCAGCAGCTTGGGCGGAGGGGGGGGATACGAGCAGTACTTC. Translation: CASSLGGGGGYEQYF.

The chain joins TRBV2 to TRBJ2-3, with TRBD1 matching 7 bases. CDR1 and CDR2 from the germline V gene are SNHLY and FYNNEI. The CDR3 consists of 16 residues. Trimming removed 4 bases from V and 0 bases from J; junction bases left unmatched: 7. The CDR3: CASSVGQAESTDTQYF. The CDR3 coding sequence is TGTGCCAGCAGTGTCGGACAGGCGGAAAGCACAGATACGCAGTATTTT.

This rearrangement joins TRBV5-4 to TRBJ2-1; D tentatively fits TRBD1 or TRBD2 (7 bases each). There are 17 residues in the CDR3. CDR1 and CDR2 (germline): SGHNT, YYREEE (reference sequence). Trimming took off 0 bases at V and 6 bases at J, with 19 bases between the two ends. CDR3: CASSLGQGGPNPNEQFF. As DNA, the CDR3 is TGTGCCAGCAGCTTGGGCCAGGGGGGGCCTAATCCCAATGAGCAGTTCTTC.

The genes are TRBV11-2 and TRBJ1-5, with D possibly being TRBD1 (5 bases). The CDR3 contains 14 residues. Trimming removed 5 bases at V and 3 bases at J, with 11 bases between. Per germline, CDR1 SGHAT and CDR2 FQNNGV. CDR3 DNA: TGTGCCAGCAGCCTTGACAGAAACAATCAGCCCCAGCATTTT. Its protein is CASSLDRNNQPQHF. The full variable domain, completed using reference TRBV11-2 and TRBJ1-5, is EAGVAQSPRYKIIEKRQSVAFWCNPISGHATLYWYQQILGQGPKLLIQFQNNGVVDDSQLPKDRFSAERLKGVDSTLKIQPAKLEDSAVYLCASSLDRNNQPQHFGDGTRLSIL.

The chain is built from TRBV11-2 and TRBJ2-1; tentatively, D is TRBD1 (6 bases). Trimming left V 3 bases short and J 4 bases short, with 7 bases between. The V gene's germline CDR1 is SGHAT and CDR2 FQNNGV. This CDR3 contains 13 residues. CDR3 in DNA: TGTGCCAGCAGCTTCCAGGGGTACAATGAGCAGTTCTTC. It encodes CASSFQGYNEQFF.

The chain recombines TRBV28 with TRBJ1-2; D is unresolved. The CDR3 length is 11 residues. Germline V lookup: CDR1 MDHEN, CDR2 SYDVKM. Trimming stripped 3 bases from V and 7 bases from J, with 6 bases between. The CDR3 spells CASSFLGGYTF. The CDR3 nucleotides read TGTGCCAGCAGTTTCTTGGGTGGCTACACCTTC.

The CDR3 spells CASRIRQGARETQYF. CDR3 coding DNA: TGTGCCAGCAGGATTCGACAGGGGGCGCGAGAGACCCAGTACTTC. This rearrangement joins TRBV2 to TRBJ2-5; 10 bases match TRBD1. The germline gives CDR1 SNHLY, CDR2 FYNNEI. The V segment lost 6 bases and the J segment 4 bases; nucleotides outside the gene matches: 8. The CDR3 is made up of 15 amino acids.

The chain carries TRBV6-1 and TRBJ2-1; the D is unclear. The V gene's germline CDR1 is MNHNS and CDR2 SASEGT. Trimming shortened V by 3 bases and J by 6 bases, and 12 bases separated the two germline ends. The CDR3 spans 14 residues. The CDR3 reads CASSDDQWVNEQFF. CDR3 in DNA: TGTGCCAGCAGTGATGATCAATGGGTCAATGAGCAGTTCTTC.

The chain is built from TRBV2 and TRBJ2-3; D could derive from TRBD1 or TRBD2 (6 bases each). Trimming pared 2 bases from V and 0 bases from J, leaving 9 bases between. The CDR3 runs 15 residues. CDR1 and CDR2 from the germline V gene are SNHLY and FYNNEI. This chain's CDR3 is CASSEQGTSTDTQYF. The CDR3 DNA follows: TGTGCCAGCAGTGAACAGGGGACTAGCACAGATACGCAGTATTTT. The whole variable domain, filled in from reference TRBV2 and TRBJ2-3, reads EPEVTQTPSHQVTQMGQEVILRCVPISNHLYFYWYRQILGQKVEFLVSFYNNEISEKSEIFDDQFSVERPDGSNFTLKIRSTKLEDSAMYFCASSEQGTSTDTQYFGPGTRLTVL.

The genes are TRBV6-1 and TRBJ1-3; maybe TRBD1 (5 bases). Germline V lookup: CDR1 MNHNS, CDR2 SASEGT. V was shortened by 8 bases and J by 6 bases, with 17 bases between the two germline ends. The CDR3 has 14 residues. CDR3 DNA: TGTGCCAGCGCTGGGACGTATCACGAAAACACCATATATTTT. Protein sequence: CASAGTYHENTIYF.

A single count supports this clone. CDR3 nucleotide sequence: TGTGCCAGCAGCGTCGGACAGGGAGTTGGTCAGCCCCAGCATTTT. This encodes CASSVGQGVGQPQHF. V gene TRBV6-5 combines with J gene TRBJ1-5; 8 bases map to TRBD1. The CDR3 totals 15 residues. The J segment lost 6 bases and the V segment lost 6 bases, leaving 10 bases of the junction unmatched. Germline V CDR1 and CDR2: MNHEY, SVGAGI.

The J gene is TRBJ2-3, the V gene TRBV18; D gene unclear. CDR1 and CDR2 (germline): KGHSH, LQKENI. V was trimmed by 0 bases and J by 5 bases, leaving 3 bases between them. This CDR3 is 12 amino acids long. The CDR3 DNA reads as TGTGCCAGCTCACCACCAGAAGATACGCAGTATTTT. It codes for CASSPPEDTQYF. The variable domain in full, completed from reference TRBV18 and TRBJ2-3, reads NAGVMQNPRHLVRRRGQEARLRCSPMKGHSHVYWYRQLPEEGLKFMVYLQKENIIDESGMPKERFSAEFPKEGPSILRIQQVVRGDSAAYFCASSPPEDTQYFGPGTRLTVL.

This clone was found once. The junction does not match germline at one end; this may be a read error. The CDR3 bases are TGTGCCACTACAAGGGGAGTGGAAGAGACCCGGTACTTC. Protein product: CATTRGVEETRYF. J is TRBJ2-5 and V is TRBV19; D could derive from TRBD1 or TRBD2 (5 bases each). This CDR3 spans 13 amino acids. Germline CDR1 LNHDA, CDR2 SQIVND (reference sequence). The complete variable domain, with remaining parts taken from reference TRBV19 and TRBJ2-5, reads DGGITQSPKYLFRKEGQNVTLSCEQNLNHDAMYWYRQDPGQGLRLIYYSQIVNDFQKGDIAEGYSVSREKKESFPLTVTSAQKNPTAFYLCATTRGVEETRYFGPGTRLLVL.

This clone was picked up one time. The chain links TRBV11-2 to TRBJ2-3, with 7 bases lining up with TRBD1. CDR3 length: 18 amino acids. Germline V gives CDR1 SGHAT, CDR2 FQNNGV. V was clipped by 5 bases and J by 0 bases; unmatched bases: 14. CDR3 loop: CASSRGQAFEISTDTQYF. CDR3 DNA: TGTGCCAGCAGCCGAGGACAGGCCTTCGAAATAAGCACAGATACGCAGTATTTT.

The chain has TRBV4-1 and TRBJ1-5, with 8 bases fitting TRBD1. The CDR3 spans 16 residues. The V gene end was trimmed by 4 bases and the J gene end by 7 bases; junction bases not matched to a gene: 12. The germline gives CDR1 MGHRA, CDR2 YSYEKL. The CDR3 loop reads CASSRPGGQGGQPQHF. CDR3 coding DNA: TGCGCCAGCAGCCGCCCAGGAGGACAGGGCGGACAGCCCCAGCATTTT.

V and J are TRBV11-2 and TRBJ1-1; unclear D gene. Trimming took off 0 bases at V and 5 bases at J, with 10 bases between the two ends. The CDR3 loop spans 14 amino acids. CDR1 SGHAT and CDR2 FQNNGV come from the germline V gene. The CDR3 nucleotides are TGTGCCAGCAGCTTAGACCCTGGTGGGACTGAAGCTTTCTTT. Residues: CASSLDPGGTEAFF. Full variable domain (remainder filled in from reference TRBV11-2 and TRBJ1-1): EAGVAQSPRYKIIEKRQSVAFWCNPISGHATLYWYQQILGQGPKLLIQFQNNGVVDDSQLPKDRFSAERLKGVDSTLKIQPAKLEDSAVYLCASSLDPGGTEAFFGQGTRLTVV.